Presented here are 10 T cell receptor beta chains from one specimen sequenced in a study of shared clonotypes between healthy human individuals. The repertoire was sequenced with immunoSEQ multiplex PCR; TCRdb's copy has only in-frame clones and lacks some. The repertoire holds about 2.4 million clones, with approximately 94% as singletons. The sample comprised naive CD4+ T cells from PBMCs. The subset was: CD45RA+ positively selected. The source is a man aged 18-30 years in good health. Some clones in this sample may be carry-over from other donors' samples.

The chain's CDR3 is CASSPRISTDTQYF. DNA for the CDR3: TGTGCCAGCAGCCCACGAATTAGCACAGATACGCAGTATTTT. The chain couples TRBV6-5 to TRBJ2-3; unclear D gene. CDR1 is MNHEY and CDR2 is SVGAGI in the germline V gene. The CDR3 loop spans 14 amino acids. The V end was cut by 6 bases, the J end by 0 bases, with 10 bases between.

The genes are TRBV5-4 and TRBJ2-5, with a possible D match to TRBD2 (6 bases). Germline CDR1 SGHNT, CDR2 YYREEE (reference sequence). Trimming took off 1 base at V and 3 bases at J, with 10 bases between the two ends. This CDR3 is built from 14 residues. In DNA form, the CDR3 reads TGTGCCAGCAGCTTGTTAATAGCGGAAGAGACCCAGTACTTC. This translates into CASSLLIAEETQYF.

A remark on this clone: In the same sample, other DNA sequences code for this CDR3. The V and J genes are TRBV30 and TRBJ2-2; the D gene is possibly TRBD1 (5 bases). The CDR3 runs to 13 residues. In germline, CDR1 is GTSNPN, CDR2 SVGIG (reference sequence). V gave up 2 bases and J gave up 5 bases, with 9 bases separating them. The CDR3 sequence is CAWSRPGTGELFF. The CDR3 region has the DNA TGTGCCTGGAGTCGACCAGGGACCGGGGAGCTGTTTTTT.

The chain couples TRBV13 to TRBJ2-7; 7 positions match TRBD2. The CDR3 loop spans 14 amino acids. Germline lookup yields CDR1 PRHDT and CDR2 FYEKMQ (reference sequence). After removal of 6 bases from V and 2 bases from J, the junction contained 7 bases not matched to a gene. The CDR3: CASSRLAEAYEQYF. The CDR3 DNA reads TGTGCCAGCAGTCGTCTAGCGGAGGCCTACGAGCAGTACTTC.

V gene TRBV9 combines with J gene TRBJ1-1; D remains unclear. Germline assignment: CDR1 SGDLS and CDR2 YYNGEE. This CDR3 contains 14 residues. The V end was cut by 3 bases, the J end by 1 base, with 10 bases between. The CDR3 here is CASSASAKNTEAFF. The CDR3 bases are TGTGCCAGCAGCGCGAGTGCAAAGAACACTGAAGCTTTCTTT.

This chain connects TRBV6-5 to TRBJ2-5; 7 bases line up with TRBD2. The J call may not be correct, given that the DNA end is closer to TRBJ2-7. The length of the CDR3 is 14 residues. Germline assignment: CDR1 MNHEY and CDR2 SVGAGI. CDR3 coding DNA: TGTGCCAGCAGTTATGGCGGGAGTGTTTACGAGCAGTACTTC. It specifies CASSYGGSVYEQYF.

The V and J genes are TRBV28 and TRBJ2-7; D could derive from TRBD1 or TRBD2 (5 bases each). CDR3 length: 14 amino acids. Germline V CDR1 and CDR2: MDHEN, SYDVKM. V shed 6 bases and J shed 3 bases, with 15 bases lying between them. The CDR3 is CASRMGPQNYEQYF. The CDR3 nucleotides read TGTGCCAGCAGGATGGGACCGCAAAACTACGAGCAGTACTTC.

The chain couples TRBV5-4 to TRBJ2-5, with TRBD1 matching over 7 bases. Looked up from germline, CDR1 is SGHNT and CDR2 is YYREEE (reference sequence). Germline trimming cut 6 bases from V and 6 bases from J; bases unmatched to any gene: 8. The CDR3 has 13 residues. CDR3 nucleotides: TGTGCCAGCACCGAACAACAGGGGAAGACCCAGTACTTC. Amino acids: CASTEQQGKTQYF.

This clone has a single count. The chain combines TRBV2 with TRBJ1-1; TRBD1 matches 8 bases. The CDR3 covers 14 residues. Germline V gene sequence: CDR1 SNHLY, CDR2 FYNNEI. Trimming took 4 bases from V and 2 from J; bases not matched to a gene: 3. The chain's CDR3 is CASSAQGVNTEAFF. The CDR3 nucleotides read TGTGCCAGCAGTGCACAGGGGGTCAACACTGAAGCTTTCTTT.

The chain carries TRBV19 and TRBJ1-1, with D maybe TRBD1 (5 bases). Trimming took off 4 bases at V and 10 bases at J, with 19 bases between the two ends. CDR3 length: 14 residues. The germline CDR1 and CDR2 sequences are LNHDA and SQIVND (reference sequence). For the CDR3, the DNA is TGTGCCAGTAGTAACCTGGGGGTTACCCGTGGAGCTTTCTTT. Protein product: CASSNLGVTRGAFF.